This T cell receptor beta chain came from a study of blood T cell repertoires in COVID-19 (dated by TCRdb to 2018 to 2020). In the study overall: Collaborator samples came from the United States, Italy and Spain and covered acute and convalescent phases of COVID-19. The material from the prospective study consisted of cDNA or gDNA derived from T cells, B-cell-depleted T cells, or PBMCs. Sample metadata almost always included a de-identified subject ID, COVID-19 status, age in years and sex. Deeply sampled blood TCRbeta repertoires from subjects exposed to, actively infected with, or recovered from COVID-19 were included in the dataset. A freely available public database, intended as a resource for researchers studying the immune response to SARS-CoV-2, is where the repertoires were released. The samples were drawn from two sources: the first 160 participants of the ongoing ImmuneRACE study, and 1,000 to 1,500 subjects contributed by 6 global collaborators. Where HLA class I and class II types were available, the types were taken from metadata supplied by the sample provider, not from assay-based typing. What the authors observed across the whole study: How much clinical and demographic metadata was included differed by source and by participant, and the metadata was provided uncurated.

In the prospective study, participants were about 18 to 90 years old, resided in 20 to 30 geographic areas of the United States, and were enrolled through a virtual design. In the prospective study, cohorts were assigned on the basis of participant-reported clinical history obtained from a screening survey and a study questionnaire. Each participant in the prospective study had whole blood, serum and a nasopharyngeal or oropharyngeal swab collected by mobile phlebotomists. Prospective study participants could optionally give additional blood draws and questionnaires over a roughly two-month period. Prospective study blood samples were shipped either frozen or at room temperature before DNA extraction. The immunoSEQ Assay, a bias-controlled multiplex PCR, was used to amplify TCRbeta CDR3 regions from genomic DNA. The source study handled its data this way. The number of nucleated cells in each sample was estimated by amplification of reference gene primers within the assay. To quantify the absolute abundance of each unique TCRbeta CDR3 rearrangement, sequence reads were collapsed and filtered. For each sample, productive Simpson clonality was calculated by taking the square root of Simpson's diversity index across productive rearrangements. Not all clones reach the TCRdb copy of this immuneACCESS table, which keeps in-frame sequences only. Checked studies attribute under half of the gap to unresolved V genes and leave the rest unexplained. V and J calls and clone size are those listed in that table; D and trimming were worked out from the DNA. The sample table contains 200,000 to 250,000 clones; only one count was recorded for 80% of them. Approximately 4.6% of the sample goes to the ten largest clones.

As concerns this clone: It lacks a known antigen. No much larger clone exists at a distance of one base, and base qualities are not known.

CDR1 and CDR2 are read off the germline V gene (reference sequence) as LNHNV and YYDKDF. V is shortened by 4 bases, J by 3 bases, and the region joining them spans 12 bases. Its CDR3 holds 14 amino acids, cysteine through phenylalanine. Only the CDR3 DNA stays, 42 bases, in frame from base 1. The chain joins TRBV15 to TRBJ1-1; D gene: possibly TRBD1, on 6 matching bases. The sequenced sample consisted of PBMCs or T cells enriched from blood (not recorded which). The clonotype was recovered from a man aged 25 to 40 with acute COVID-19. The CDR3 amino acid sequence is: CATSIWEGDTEAFF. The sequence in DNA is TGTGCCACCAGCATTTGGGAGGGGGACACTGAAGCTTTCTTT.